These 24 T cell receptor beta chains came from one sample sequenced in a study of persistence of HIV-infected CD4 T cells. The stimulus was lysate of CMV-infected fibroblasts, around 11 ug/mL. Memory cells lacking CD40L and CD69 with high CD45RO were sorted. For these TCRs, the target antigens are not known. The libraries were made with immunoSEQ version 4 in survey mode. Libraries were prepared by immunoSEQ multiplex PCR; TCRdb keeps only in-frame clonotypes and omits some of them. The data contain tens of thousands of clones, about 80% of them singletons. Sequencing used CD4+ T cells sorted from PBMCs after approximately 19-hour stimulation, obtained from a patient who received antiretroviral therapy. Receptors were obtained from an adult man with HIV who was CMV-seropositive.

The chain carries TRBV28 and TRBJ1-2; D is unresolved. Germline values: CDR1 MDHEN, CDR2 SYDVKM. The CDR3 extends over 13 amino acids. Trimming took off 3 bases at V and 2 bases at J, with 7 bases between the two ends. CDR3 in DNA: TGTGCCAGCAGTTTGGGCAGCAACTATGGCTACACCTTC. Translating gives CASSLGSNYGYTF.

The chain has TRBV6-5 and TRBJ2-5, with D perhaps given as TRBD1 or TRBD2 (5 bases each). Germline loops: CDR1 MNHEY, CDR2 SVGAGI. The CDR3 contains 14 residues. V was trimmed by 7 bases and J by 5 bases, leaving 17 bases between them. The CDR3 is CASTPGRDLETQYF. CDR3 nucleotide sequence: TGTGCCAGCACCCCAGGACGGGACCTGGAGACCCAGTACTTC.

This clone was seen just once. This chain joins TRBV2 and TRBJ1-4; 11 nucleotides agree with TRBD1. The CDR3 covers 15 residues. Germline trimming cut 6 bases from V and 8 bases from J; bases unmatched to any gene: 8. From germline, CDR1 is SNHLY and CDR2 FYNNEI. CDR3 sequence reads: CASSQAGQGEEKLFF. DNA of the CDR3: TGTGCCAGCAGCCAAGCGGGACAGGGGGAGGAAAAACTGTTTTTT. The whole variable domain, remainder taken from reference TRBV2 and TRBJ1-4, is EPEVTQTPSHQVTQMGQEVILRCVPISNHLYFYWYRQILGQKVEFLVSFYNNEISEKSEIFDDQFSVERPDGSNFTLKIRSTKLEDSAMYFCASSQAGQGEEKLFFGSGTQLSVL.

This sequence joins TRBV2 and TRBJ2-1; D may be TRBD1 (6 bases). CDR3 length: 13 residues. The germline gives CDR1 SNHLY, CDR2 FYNNEI. V lost 2 bases to trimming and J lost 6 bases, with 8 bases between them. The CDR3 region is CASSERGSNEQFF. CDR3 in DNA: TGTGCCAGCAGTGAAAGGGGGTCCAATGAGCAGTTCTTC.

The gene calls are TRBV18 and TRBJ2-2; D not resolved. In germline, CDR1 is KGHSH, CDR2 LQKENI. CDR3 length equals 13 residues. V lost 3 bases, J lost 4 bases, and 6 bases lay in between. The DNA of the CDR3 is TGTGCCAGCTCACCGATCGGCACCGGGGAGCTGTTTTTT. Protein sequence: CASSPIGTGELFF.

DNA of the CDR3: TGCGCCAGCAGACACACCAACAGGGTCGGTCAAGAGACCCAGTACTTC. This sequence encodes CASRHTNRVGQETQYF. V usage is TRBV5-1 and J usage is TRBJ2-5; a weak D match, TRBD1 (6 bases). The CDR3 runs to 16 residues. The germline V gene has CDR1 SGHRS and CDR2 YFSETQ. V was shortened by 5 bases and J by 2 bases, with 19 bases between the two germline ends.

This clone was found a few times. The chain is built from TRBV5-1 and TRBJ2-7; 7 positions match TRBD1. V lost 4 bases, J lost 4 bases, and 5 bases stayed unmatched. The CDR3 runs to 13 residues. The germline gives CDR1 SGHRS, CDR2 YFSETQ. The CDR3 region is CASSIRQGYEQYF. DNA of the CDR3: TGCGCCAGCAGCATACGACAGGGTTACGAGCAGTACTTC.

The chain uses TRBV27 and TRBJ1-5; D unclear. Germline CDR1 and CDR2: MNHEY and SMNVEV (reference sequence). V dropped 2 bases and J dropped 7 bases, with 15 bases sitting between them. The CDR3 consists of 15 residues. The CDR3, as DNA: TGTGCCAGCAGTTTAAAATACGGGTTAGGACAGCCCCAGCATTTT. Protein product: CASSLKYGLGQPQHF.

The chain joins TRBV6-5 to TRBJ1-2; 9 nucleotides line up with TRBD1. The CDR3 sequence is 16 residues long. J was trimmed by 6 bases and V by 0 bases; bases with no gene match: 8. Germline CDR1 MNHEY, CDR2 SVGAGI. The CDR3 here is CASSYSSGTGLDGYTF. As DNA, the CDR3 is TGTGCCAGCAGTTACTCGTCCGGGACAGGGCTCGATGGCTACACCTTC.

The rearrangement joins TRBV6-5 to TRBJ1-2; tentative D call: TRBD1 (5 bases). The CDR3 has 14 amino acids. The V gene lost 7 bases and the J gene lost 0 bases, with 12 bases spanning the gap. Germline CDR1 is MNHEY and CDR2 is SVGAGI. CDR3 amino acids: CASTRGKANYGYTF. In nucleotides, the CDR3 is TGTGCCAGCACCCGGGGGAAGGCTAACTATGGCTACACCTTC.

The chain uses TRBV2 and TRBJ2-2; TRBD2 might be the D (5 bases). Germline loops: CDR1 SNHLY, CDR2 FYNNEI. V was trimmed by 8 bases and J by 5 bases, leaving 21 bases between them. The CDR3 loop spans 16 amino acids. CDR3 nucleotide sequence: TGTGCCAGCGTATTACAGTCCGGGATCGGAACCGGGGAGCTGTTTTTT. Amino acid sequence: CASVLQSGIGTGELFF.

The J gene is TRBJ1-1, the V gene TRBV29-1; 8 bases are shared with TRBD1. V lost 7 bases and J lost 1; bases outside the gene matches: 5. CDR1 and CDR2 (germline): SQVTM, ANQGSEA. The CDR3 covers 13 residues. In DNA form, the CDR3 reads TGCAGCGGCGGACAGGGAGGGAACACTGAAGCTTTCTTT. Protein: CSGGQGGNTEAFF.

The chain has TRBV30 and TRBJ2-3; D is undetermined. V shed 4 bases and J shed 4 bases, with 9 bases lying between them. Germline values: CDR1 GTSNPN, CDR2 SVGIG (reference sequence). The CDR3 has 12 amino acids. CDR3 bases: TGTGCCTGGAAAAATTTGGCAGATACGCAGTATTTT. As protein: CAWKNLADTQYF.

This chain joins TRBV18 and TRBJ2-7; 8 bases align to TRBD1. Germline CDR1 is KGHSH and CDR2 is LQKENI. The CDR3 is made up of 18 amino acids. V dropped 1 base and J dropped 5; count of bases not matched to a gene: 16. The CDR3 is CASSPRPPKTGERNEQYF. CDR3 DNA sequence: TGTGCCAGCTCACCACGTCCCCCCAAGACAGGGGAAAGGAACGAGCAGTACTTC.

This rearrangement joins TRBV7-3 to TRBJ1-1, with 8 bases that match TRBD1. Germline trimming cut 5 bases from V and 10 bases from J; bases unmatched to any gene: 12. Germline CDR1 is SGHTA and CDR2 is FQGTGA. CDR3 length equals 14 residues. DNA of the CDR3: TGTGCCAGCAGCGCGCGAAGCCAGGGGGCACCAGCTTTCTTT. Translation: CASSARSQGAPAFF.

This clone appeared once. The rearrangement links TRBV2 to TRBJ1-2; D is undetermined. V gave up 1 base and J gave up 5 bases, with 29 bases separating them. The CDR3 consists of 20 residues. Per the germline V gene, CDR1 is SNHLY and CDR2 is FYNNEI. CDR3 in amino acids: CASSEGVELRKATVRYGYTF. CDR3 nucleotide sequence: TGTGCCAGCAGTGAAGGAGTAGAACTACGGAAAGCGACGGTCCGATATGGCTACACCTTC.

V usage is TRBV6-5 and J usage is TRBJ1-5; D might be TRBD1 (5 bases). This CDR3 region has 13 residues. Trimming stripped 7 bases from V and 6 bases from J, with 13 bases between. The germline gives CDR1 MNHEY, CDR2 SVGAGI. CDR3 loop: CASTREAGQPQHF. The DNA for the CDR3 is TGTGCCAGCACCAGGGAGGCAGGTCAGCCCCAGCATTTT.

This rearrangement joins TRBV9 to TRBJ1-1, with 9 bases fitting TRBD1. Germline V gene sequence: CDR1 SGDLS, CDR2 YYNGEE. V gave up 3 bases and J gave up 4 bases; unmatched junction bases: 4. This CDR3 region has 14 residues. The chain's CDR3 is CASSGGTGRTEAFF. CDR3 DNA sequence: TGTGCCAGCAGCGGAGGGACAGGGCGCACTGAAGCTTTCTTT.

This clone was found once. The V call is TRBV5-6, the J call TRBJ1-1; D is possibly TRBD1 (6 bases). This CDR3 region has 17 residues. Germline assignment: CDR1 SGHDT and CDR2 YYEEEE. V was trimmed by 1 base and J by 1 base, leaving 17 bases between them. The CDR3 spells CASSLPGGHRTNTEAFF. CDR3 DNA sequence: TGTGCCAGCAGCTTGCCTGGGGGACACCGTACGAACACTGAAGCTTTCTTT.

The V and J genes are TRBV5-1 and TRBJ2-7; D may be TRBD1 or TRBD2 (5 bases each). The V end was cut by 6 bases, the J end by 4 bases, with 17 bases between. The germline V gene encodes CDR1 SGHRS and CDR2 YFSETQ. This CDR3 has 14 amino acids. The CDR3 sequence is CASTPGPLKYEQYF. The CDR3 nucleotides read TGCGCCAGCACCCCGGGACCGCTTAAATACGAGCAGTACTTC.

The rearrangement links TRBV6-2 or TRBV6-3 to TRBJ1-2; TRBD1 aligns across 10 bases. The CDR3 spans 14 residues. Germline CDR1 is MNHEY and CDR2 is SVGEGT. V lost 4 bases to trimming and J lost 8 bases; unmatched junction nucleotides: 7. CDR3 sequence: CASSSGTGVRGYTF. CDR3 coding DNA: TGTGCCAGCAGTTCCGGGACAGGGGTCCGCGGCTACACCTTC.

This clone was seen a single time. CDR3 DNA sequence: TGTGCCAGCAGCCCCCGGCTAGCGGGAGAACCCTTTGGAGGCGAGCAGTACTTC. This sequence encodes CASSPRLAGEPFGGEQYF. This chain uses TRBV7-2 with TRBJ2-7; TRBD2 aligns across 10 bases. This CDR3 has 18 amino acids. Per the germline V gene, CDR1 is SGHTA and CDR2 is FQGNSA. V shed 5 bases, J shed 6 bases, and the junction held 19 bases outside the gene matches. Based on the CDR3 plus reference TRBV7-2 and TRBJ2-7, the full variable domain is GAGVSQSPSNKVTEKGKDVELRCDPISGHTALYWYRQSLGQGLEFLIYFQGNSAPDKSGLPSDRFSAERTGGSVSTLTIQRTQQEDSAVYLCASSPRLAGEPFGGEQYFGPGTRLTVT.

V usage is TRBV6-5 and J usage is TRBJ2-3; 16 bases map to TRBD2. Germline-derived CDR1 and CDR2 are MNHEY and SVGAGI. The CDR3 sequence is 15 residues long. V was clipped by 11 bases and J by 1 base; unmatched bases: 3. CDR3 in DNA: TGTGCCGGGACTAGCGGGGGGGCCGGCACAGATACGCAGTATTTT. Protein product: CAGTSGGAGTDTQYF.

This clone came up once. The J gene is TRBJ2-5, the V gene TRBV20-1; a possible D gene is TRBD2 (6 bases). V lost 5 bases to trimming and J lost 5 bases, with 9 bases between them. The CDR3 consists of 11 residues. Germline values: CDR1 DFQATT, CDR2 SNEGSKA (reference sequence). This chain's CDR3 is CSAGTRETQYF. Written as DNA, the CDR3 is TGCAGTGCTGGGACTCGGGAGACCCAGTACTTC.